This TCR beta chain was found in a study of response to subunit inactivated influenza vaccine. To note about this clonotype: What it binds is not known.

Overall study results and limits: The authors proposed limited new T cell recruitment per seasonal influenza vaccination.

The CDR3 is 15 amino acids. The V segment lost 5 bases and the J segment 7 bases; nucleotides outside the gene matches: 8. CDR1 is MNHEY and CDR2 is SMNVEV in the germline V gene (reference sequence). TCRdb fed the RT-PCR reads into MiXCR, producing one record per CDR3 protein. The sample lists about 500,000 distinct CDR3 sequences; 16% were seen once. This clonotype originated in a man between 50 and 69 years old who received an inactivated influenza vaccine. The sequencing here drew on CD4+ T cells sorted from PBMCs, taken roughly 24 months after vaccination. The gene calls are TRBV27 and TRBJ2-1; TRBD2 aligns across 10 bases. CDR3 amino acids: CASSLSGGTGNEQFF. For the CDR3, the DNA is TGTGCCAGCAGTCTTAGCGGGGGGACGGGGAATGAGCAGTTCTTC.